This passage covers 16 T cell receptor beta chains from one sample sequenced in a study of beta chain features in type 1 diabetes. Antigens for these TCRs are unknown. Investigators reverse transcribed all isolated RNA, so they sequenced expressed TCRB transcripts. Profiled with immunoSEQ multiplex PCR; TCRdb holds only in-frame clones, not every one. The profile shows a few hundred thousand clones, 15% of them singletons. Overall study findings and caveats: TCRB CDR3s from Type 1 diabetes patients were moderately but significantly shorter in all four CD4+ subsets.

Sequencing used naive CD4+ T cells from blood. Receptor source: a man between 18 and 35 years old with type 1 diabetes.

This clone was counted only a few times. V and J are TRBV29-1 and TRBJ2-7, with a tentative D call TRBD2 (6 bases). Germline assignment: CDR1 SQVTM and CDR2 ANQGSEA. This CDR3 spans 12 amino acids. V lost 7 bases, J lost 3 bases, and 13 bases lay in between. The CDR3 protein is CSAGARVYEQYF. CDR3 DNA sequence: TGCAGCGCGGGAGCCAGGGTCTACGAGCAGTACTTC.

The chain couples TRBV19 to TRBJ2-1; D perhaps matches TRBD2 (6 bases). V dropped 6 bases and J dropped 7 bases, with 13 bases sitting between them. The V gene's germline CDR1 is LNHDA and CDR2 SQIVND (reference sequence). CDR3 length equals 13 residues. CDR3 coding DNA: TGTGCCAGTAGCCCCACCGGACTAAATGAGCAGTTCTTC. Protein sequence: CASSPTGLNEQFF.

This clone turned up a few times. The chain is built from TRBV10-2 and TRBJ1-1, with 7 bases identical to TRBD1. Trimming cost V 4 bases and J 4 bases; bases outside gene matches: 6. The CDR3 totals 14 residues. Germline V gene data show CDR1 as WSHSY and CDR2 as SAAADI. The CDR3: CASSGTRGVTEAFF. The CDR3, as DNA: TGCGCCAGCAGTGGCACCAGGGGGGTCACTGAAGCTTTCTTT.

The J gene is TRBJ1-1, the V gene TRBV30, with D possibly matching TRBD1 (5 bases). This CDR3 region has 13 residues. Germline CDR1 reads GTSNPN; CDR2 reads SVGIG (reference sequence). Trimming took 0 bases from V and 4 from J, leaving 9 bases between them. Here the CDR3 DNA reads TGTGCCTGGAGTGTTCAGGGAATCACTGAAGCTTTCTTT. Translated, it gives CAWSVQGITEAFF.

In this sample, this clone turned up a few times. The rearrangement links TRBV21-1 to TRBJ2-3; TRBD1, the table's D call, lacks a check against the DNA. TRBV21-1 is annotated as a pseudogene. The CDR3 sequence is 16 residues long. The CDR3 DNA is TGTGCCAGCAGCAAACCCCTTGACAGGTATCTTGATACGCAGTATTTT. This gives the protein CASSKPLDRYLDTQYF.

This chain links TRBV27 with TRBJ2-2; TRBD2 is a possible D gene (5 bases). The CDR3 is 18 residues long. Trimming removed 2 bases from V and 0 bases from J, with 16 bases in between. Looked up from germline, CDR1 is MNHEY and CDR2 is SMNVEV (reference sequence). CDR3 sequence: CASSLEPPRASNTGELFF. The CDR3 DNA reads as TGTGCCAGCAGTTTAGAGCCCCCGCGGGCCTCGAACACCGGGGAGCTGTTTTTT.

The V gene is TRBV7-2, the J gene TRBJ2-4; a weak D match, TRBD2 (6 bases). Germline-derived CDR1 and CDR2 are SGHTA and FQGNSA. The ends were cut back, 3 bases at V and 8 bases at J, with 14 bases in the middle. The CDR3 covers 14 residues. The CDR3 bases are TGTGCCAGCAGCTTTAGGCACCGCGGGGACATTCAGTACTTC. It specifies CASSFRHRGDIQYF.

This clone was observed a handful of times. The chain employs TRBV5-1 and TRBJ2-3; TRBD1 matches 7 bases. CDR1 is SGHRS and CDR2 is YFSETQ in the germline V gene. This CDR3 contains 15 residues. Trimming removed 6 bases from V and 2 bases from J; junction bases left unmatched: 9. DNA of the CDR3: TGCGCCAGCACCATCACGGGACAGCACACAGATACGCAGTATTTT. Protein: CASTITGQHTDTQYF.

This clone was counted between two and nine times. The chain combines TRBV4-3 with TRBJ2-3, with 11 bases that match TRBD2. The germline CDR1 and CDR2 sequences are LGHNA and YSLEER. This CDR3 spans 19 amino acids. V dropped 4 bases and J dropped 4; count of bases not matched to a gene: 16. The CDR3 spells CASSPRPLAGGPYSDTQYF. In DNA, the CDR3 is TGCGCCAGCAGCCCCAGACCCCTAGCGGGGGGCCCGTATTCAGATACGCAGTATTTT.

This clone was seen more than once but under ten times. The chain recombines TRBV30 with TRBJ2-7; TRBD2 agrees at 8 bases. This CDR3 is built from 13 residues. From germline, CDR1 is GTSNPN and CDR2 SVGIG (reference sequence). Trimming cost V 7 bases and J 4 bases; bases outside gene matches: 9. The CDR3 loop reads CASGGAGLYEQYF. In DNA, the CDR3 is TGTGCCTCCGGGGGGGCCGGTTTGTACGAGCAGTACTTC.

J is TRBJ2-7 and V is TRBV7-9; D unresolved. V was pared by 2 bases and J by 6 bases, with 5 bases between. Germline CDR1 is SEHNR and CDR2 is FQNEAQ (reference sequence). The CDR3 loop spans 11 amino acids. The CDR3 loop reads CASSLTGEQYF. DNA for the CDR3: TGTGCCAGCAGCTTAACTGGCGAGCAGTACTTC.

This clone was seen only a few times. Here the CDR3 reads CASSLKLAGEDEQFF. The CDR3 DNA reads as TGTGCCAGCAGCTTGAAGCTAGCGGGGGAAGATGAGCAGTTCTTC. The chain employs TRBV5-4 and TRBJ2-1; TRBD2 agrees at 10 bases. J lost 8 bases, V lost 1 base, and 6 bases had no gene match. Per germline, CDR1 SGHNT and CDR2 YYREEE (reference sequence). There are 15 residues in the CDR3.

The chain has TRBV5-1 and TRBJ2-3; tentatively, D is TRBD2 (5 bases). CDR3 length: 14 residues. Germline values: CDR1 SGHRS, CDR2 YFSETQ. V was pared by 3 bases and J by 3 bases, with 11 bases between. CDR3 in DNA: TGCGCCAGCAGCTCCCGGGGAAGGACAGATACGCAGTATTTT. Amino acid sequence: CASSSRGRTDTQYF.

This clone turned up a few times. This chain joins TRBV5-1 and TRBJ1-5; D may be TRBD1 (6 bases). The V gene lost 1 base and the J gene lost 6 bases, with 14 bases spanning the gap. CDR1 and CDR2 (germline): SGHRS, YFSETQ. There are 15 residues in the CDR3. The CDR3 spells CASSLLGAQGQPQHF. CDR3 sequence (DNA): TGCGCCAGCAGCTTGTTGGGGGCGCAGGGTCAGCCCCAGCATTTT.

The rearrangement links TRBV6-5 to TRBJ1-1; D is ambiguous. Trimming took 7 bases from V and 1 from J, leaving 10 bases between them. Germline CDR1 and CDR2: MNHEY and SVGAGI. This CDR3 has 13 amino acids. CDR3 sequence: CASKEAANTEAFF. The CDR3 DNA reads as TGTGCCAGCAAGGAGGCGGCGAACACTGAAGCTTTCTTT.

The genes are TRBV28 and TRBJ1-1, with D unclear. The CDR3 spans 14 residues. Germline assignment: CDR1 MDHEN and CDR2 SYDVKM. Trimming cost V 3 bases and J 10 bases, with 18 bases left between them. Here the CDR3 reads CASSLYSGVKGAFF. Here the CDR3 DNA reads TGTGCCAGCAGTTTGTATAGCGGTGTGAAAGGAGCTTTCTTT.